Below, one TCR beta chain is given with its context. Antigen specificity is unknown. This entry comes from a study of pediatric ulcerative colitis. Assay used: immunoSEQ multiplex PCR; TCRdb lists only in-frame clones, some missing. Here the sample spans about 60,000 clones, over 70% being singletons. Notes on the study in general: A couple of rectal clonotypes were found only in ulcerative colitis patients, all of them.

The V gene's germline CDR1 is MNHEY and CDR2 SVGAGI. CDR3 length: 13 residues. V was trimmed by 6 bases and J by 7 bases, leaving 15 bases between them. The TCR comes from a boy aged 10-17 years who was a control in a study of pediatric ulcerative colitis. The rearrangement links TRBV6-5 to TRBJ1-1, with a weak D call TRBD1 (5 bases). Source material: blood. The chain's CDR3 is CASSSDTFNEAFF. The CDR3 nucleotides are TGTGCCAGCAGCTCGGACACCTTCAATGAAGCTTTCTTT.